This is a list of T cell receptor beta chains from one sample in a study of blood T cell repertoires in COVID-19. Generated by immunoSEQ multiplex PCR, the TCRdb table keeps only in-frame clones and is missing some. The sample holds approximately 430,000 clones; 86% are singletons and the top ten take more than 1.4%. The specimen was peripheral blood. Source of these receptors: a woman in her thirties with active or convalescent COVID-19. Both conserved end residues are part of each CDR3.

v_call | cdr3_length | cdr3_aa
TRBV6-5 | 13 | CASRRDPYNEQFF
TRBV11-2 | 13 | CASSATFTSEAFF
TRBV7-9 | 13 | CASSLDVTFEAFF
TRBV5-1 | 16 | CASSFPTSGRNYEQYF
TRBV2 | 11 | CASSPSDGYTF
TRBV11-2 | 15 | CASSPRVAGAYEQYF
TRBV18 | 14 | CASSPPSGSYEQYF
TRBV10-2 | 15 | CASSVLAGYTDTQYF
TRBV14 | 15 | CASSKLAGVTDTQYF
TRBV19 | 13 | CASSLAGDQPQHF
TRBV18 | 16 | CASSPMRGGATDTQYF
TRBV24-1 | 15 | CATSEGTATYNEQFF
TRBV7-2 | 12 | CASSFSNTEAFF
TRBV19 | 15 | CASQQLAGEGETQYF
TRBV28 | 15 | CASRRTGVLRNTIYF
TRBV11-3 | 16 | CASSRDRAANTGELFF
TRBV6-2/TRBV6-3 | 19 | CASSYSTALAVLAKNIQYF
TRBV11-3 | 16 | CASSLEGGTGHQPQHF
TRBV29-1 | 14 | CSVENAGQNTEAFF
TRBV24-1 | 18 | CATSDNKAGLPGTDTQYF
TRBV5-1 | 15 | CASSYYRGGGTEAFF
TRBV6-5 | 14 | CASSSTQGGTEAFF
TRBV19 | 12 | CASSYQGREQYF
TRBV5-6 | 16 | CASNEQGAQFNSPLHF
TRBV6-5 | 14 | CASTETGGTSPLHF
TRBV3-1/TRBV3-2 | 16 | CASSWQGAANNEKLFF
TRBV9 | 15 | CASSVGQGPSYEQYF
TRBV18 | 13 | CASSPESRDEQYF
TRBV19 | 15 | CASTKNQGASGELFF
TRBV6-6 | 14 | CASRGTSLYNEQFF
TRBV18 | 16 | CASSPRLGQRNTEAFF
TRBV5-1 | 18 | CASSFLGIAGTVNTEAFF
TRBV5-1 | 15 | CASSSQRGAMDTQYF
TRBV4-1 | 16 | CASSQVWTSGVDEQFF
TRBV15 | 16 | CATSRNPPSDTGELFF
TRBV6-4 | 17 | CASSDQGGRINTGELFF
TRBV3-1/TRBV3-2 | 13 | CASSLQSGSPLHF
TRBV27 | 15 | CASSPRLSYNSPLHF
TRBV5-1 | 16 | CASSLDVAGSGNTIYF
TRBV5-6 | 14 | CASIPNGGGAEAFF
TRBV11-2 | 14 | CASSMGQSNQPQHF
TRBV24-1 | 16 | CATSATGGGPFHEQFF
TRBV7-8 | 16 | CASSLSITGGSYEQYF
TRBV6-5 | 14 | CASSYGPGRNEQFF
TRBV6-2/TRBV6-3 | 19 | CASSYSVELAGGPGETQYF
TRBV11-2 | 16 | CASRISGPGGYNEQFF
TRBV28 | 14 | CASSLFRGSTEAFF
TRBV28 | 15 | CASSLPLGTHTEAFF
TRBV5-8 | 15 | CASSLEAGGTGELFF
TRBV9 | 17 | CASEPRPRTGGTGELFF
TRBV19 | 15 | CASSKLGQRTGELFF
TRBV2 | 14 | CASMPTGQNYGYTF
TRBV30 | 15 | CACIRASGNPDTQYF
TRBV5-1 | 13 | CASSLAAGNEQFF
TRBV12-5 | 14 | CASGLAGGTDTQYF
TRBV15 | 15 | CATSRGQGIDYGYTF
TRBV2 | 16 | CASSEHFTPNTGELFF
TRBV3-1/TRBV3-2 | 17 | CASSQSAGTSGNGEQFF
TRBV27 | 20 | CASSLFKPGLAGRSYNEQFF
TRBV5-8 | 17 | CASLTPPPGQGTYEQYF